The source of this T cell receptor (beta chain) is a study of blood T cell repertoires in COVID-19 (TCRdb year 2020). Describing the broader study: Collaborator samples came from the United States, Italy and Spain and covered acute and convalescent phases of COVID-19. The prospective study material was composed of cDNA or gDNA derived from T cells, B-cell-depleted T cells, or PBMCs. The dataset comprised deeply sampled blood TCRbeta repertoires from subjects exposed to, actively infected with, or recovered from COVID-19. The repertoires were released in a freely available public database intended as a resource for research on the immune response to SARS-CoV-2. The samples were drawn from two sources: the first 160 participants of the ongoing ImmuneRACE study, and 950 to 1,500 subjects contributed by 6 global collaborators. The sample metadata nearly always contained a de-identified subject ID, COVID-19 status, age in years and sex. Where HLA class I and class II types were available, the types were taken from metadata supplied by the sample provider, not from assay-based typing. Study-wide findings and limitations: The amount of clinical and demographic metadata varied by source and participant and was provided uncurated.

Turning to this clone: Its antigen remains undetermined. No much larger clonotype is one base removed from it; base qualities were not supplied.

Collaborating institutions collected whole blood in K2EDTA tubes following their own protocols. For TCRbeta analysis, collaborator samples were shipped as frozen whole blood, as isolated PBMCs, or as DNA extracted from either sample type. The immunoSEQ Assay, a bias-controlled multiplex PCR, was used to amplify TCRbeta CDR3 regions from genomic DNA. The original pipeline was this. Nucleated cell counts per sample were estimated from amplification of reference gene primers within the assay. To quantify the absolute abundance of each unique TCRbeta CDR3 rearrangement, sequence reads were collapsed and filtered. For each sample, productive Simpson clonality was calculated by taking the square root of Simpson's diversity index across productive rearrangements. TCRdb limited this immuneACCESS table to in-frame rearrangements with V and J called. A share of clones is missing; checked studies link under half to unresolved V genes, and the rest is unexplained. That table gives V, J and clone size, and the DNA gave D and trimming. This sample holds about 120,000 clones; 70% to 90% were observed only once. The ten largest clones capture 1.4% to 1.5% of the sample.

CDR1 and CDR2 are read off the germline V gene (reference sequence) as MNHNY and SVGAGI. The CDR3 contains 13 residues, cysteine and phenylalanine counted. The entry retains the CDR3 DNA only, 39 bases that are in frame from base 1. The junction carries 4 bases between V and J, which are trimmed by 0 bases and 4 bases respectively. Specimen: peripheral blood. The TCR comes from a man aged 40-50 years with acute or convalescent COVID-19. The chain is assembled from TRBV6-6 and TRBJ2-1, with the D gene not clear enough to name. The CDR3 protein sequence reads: CASSYSLYNEQFF. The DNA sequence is TGTGCCAGCAGTTACTCACTTTACAATGAGCAGTTCTTC.